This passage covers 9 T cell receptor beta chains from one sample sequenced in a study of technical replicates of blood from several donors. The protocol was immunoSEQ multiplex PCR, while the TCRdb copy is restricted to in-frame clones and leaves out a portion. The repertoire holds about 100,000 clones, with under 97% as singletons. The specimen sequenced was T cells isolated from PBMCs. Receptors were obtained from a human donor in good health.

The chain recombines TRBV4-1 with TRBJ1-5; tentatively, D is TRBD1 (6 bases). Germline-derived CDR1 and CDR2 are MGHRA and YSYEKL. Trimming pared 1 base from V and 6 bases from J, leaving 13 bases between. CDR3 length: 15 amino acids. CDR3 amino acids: CASSQVAGGSQPQHF. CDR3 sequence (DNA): TGCGCCAGCAGCCAAGTTGCTGGGGGCAGTCAGCCCCAGCATTTT.

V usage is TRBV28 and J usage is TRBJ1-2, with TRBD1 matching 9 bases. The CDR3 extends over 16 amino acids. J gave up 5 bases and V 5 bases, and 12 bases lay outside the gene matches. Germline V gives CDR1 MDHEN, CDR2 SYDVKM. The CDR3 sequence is CASSASGQGKGYGYTF. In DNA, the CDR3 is TGTGCCAGCAGTGCCTCCGGACAGGGGAAAGGATATGGCTACACCTTC.

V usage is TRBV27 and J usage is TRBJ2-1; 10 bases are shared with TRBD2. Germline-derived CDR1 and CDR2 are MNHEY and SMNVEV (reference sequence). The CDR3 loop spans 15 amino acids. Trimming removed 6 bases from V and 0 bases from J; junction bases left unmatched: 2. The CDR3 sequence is CASRLAGSSYNEQFF. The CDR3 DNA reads TGTGCCAGCAGACTAGCGGGAAGCTCCTACAATGAGCAGTTCTTC.

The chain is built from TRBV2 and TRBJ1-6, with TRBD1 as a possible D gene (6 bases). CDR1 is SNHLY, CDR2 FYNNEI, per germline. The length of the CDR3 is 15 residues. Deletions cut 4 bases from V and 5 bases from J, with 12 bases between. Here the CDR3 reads CASSGDDRHNSPLHF. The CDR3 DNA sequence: TGTGCCAGCAGTGGGGACGACAGGCATAATTCACCCCTCCACTTT.

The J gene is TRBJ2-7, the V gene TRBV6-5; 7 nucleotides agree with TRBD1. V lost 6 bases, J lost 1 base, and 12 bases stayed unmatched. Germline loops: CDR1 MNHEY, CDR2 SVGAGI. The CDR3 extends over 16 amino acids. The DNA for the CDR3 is TGTGCCAGCAGCTACCTCCCCGGGACAGATTCCTACGAGCAGTACTTC. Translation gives CASSYLPGTDSYEQYF.

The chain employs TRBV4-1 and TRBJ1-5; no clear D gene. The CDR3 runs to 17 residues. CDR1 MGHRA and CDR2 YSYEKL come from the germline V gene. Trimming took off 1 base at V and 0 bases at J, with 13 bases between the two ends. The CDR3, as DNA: TGCGCCAGCAGCCAAGTTTTGTCGGAGTATAGCAATCAGCCCCAGCATTTT. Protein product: CASSQVLSEYSNQPQHF.

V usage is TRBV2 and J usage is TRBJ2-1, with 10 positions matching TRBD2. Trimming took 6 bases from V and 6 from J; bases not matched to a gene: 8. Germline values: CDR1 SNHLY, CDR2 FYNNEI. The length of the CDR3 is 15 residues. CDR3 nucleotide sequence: TGTGCCAGCAGGGCCTTAGCGGGGGGACCCAATGAGCAGTTCTTC. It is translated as CASRALAGGPNEQFF.

The CDR3 protein is CASGPLTALVSHEQFF. The CDR3 bases are TGTGCCAGCGGCCCATTGACGGCACTAGTGAGCCATGAGCAGTTCTTC. This sequence joins TRBV27 and TRBJ2-1, with D maybe TRBD2 (5 bases). This CDR3 is built from 16 residues. With 8 bases removed from V and 8 bases from J, the gap between germline ends came to 25 bases. The germline V gene encodes CDR1 MNHEY and CDR2 SMNVEV (reference sequence).

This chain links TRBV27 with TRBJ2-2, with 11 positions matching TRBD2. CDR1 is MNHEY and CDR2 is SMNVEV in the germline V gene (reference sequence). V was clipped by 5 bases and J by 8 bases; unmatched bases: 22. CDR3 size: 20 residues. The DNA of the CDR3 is TGTGCCAGCAGTGATGTAGGGACTAGCGGAGCAGCTATATACCCGGGGGAGCTGTTTTTT. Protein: CASSDVGTSGAAIYPGELFF.